This T cell receptor (beta chain) was obtained from a study of cytomegalovirus exposure and HLA in healthy donors. About the study: The approximately 120 million unique TCR beta sequences, from roughly 170 million T cells, were found by an earlier analysis. Study results and limitations: An analysis that was carried out later associated about 17,000 TCR beta sequences with HLA alleles at 0.05 false discovery rate. Later analysis reportedly placed an Asian-associated ancestry cluster below the roughly 690-donor mean in N-insertions.

Those who donated were healthy bone marrow donors. The J segment lost 1 base and the V segment lost 6 bases, leaving 16 bases of the junction unmatched. Per the germline V gene, CDR1 is SGHRS and CDR2 is YFSETQ. The CDR3 length is 19 residues. A multiplex PCR was run with 60 Vbeta primers and 13 Jbeta primers. The data were produced by immunoSEQ multiplex PCR, yet TCRdb's version contains in-frame clones alone and is incomplete. The repertoire consists of 90,000 to 140,000 clones, with around 70% occurring once and the leading ten covering 3% to 3.5%. This clone was seen a handful of times. The antigen is undetermined.

The rearrangement joins TRBV5-1 to TRBJ2-6; 7 bases map to TRBD1. The clonotype originates from a man in his thirties or forties in good health and CMV-seronegative. The sequenced material came from PBMCs. CDR3 sequence reads: CASTGLRTGLGSGANVLTF. The CDR3 DNA is TGCGCCAGCACCGGGCTCCGGACAGGCCTTGGTTCTGGGGCCAACGTCCTGACTTTC.